Following are 10 T cell receptor beta chains from one sample sequenced in a study of blood T cell repertoires in COVID-19 (TCRdb year 2020). Libraries were prepared through the immunoSEQ multiplex PCR assay. TCRdb re-hosts the immuneACCESS table, in-frame sequences only. Its copies lack some clones; in the studies checked, an unresolved V gene accounts for under half of them, and the cause for the rest is not known. A total of 95,000 to 150,000 clones appear in this sample, more than 80% of them only once. The ten top clones hold more than 4% of the sample. The sequenced sample consisted of peripheral blood. Receptors originate from a man aged 40-55 years with acute or convalescent COVID-19.

This clone occurred once. V and J are TRBV4-2 and TRBJ2-7; 15 bases agree with TRBD2. CDR1 is LGHNA, CDR2 YNFKEQ, per germline. The trim removed 1 base at V and 12 bases at J, leaving 13 bases unmatched. The CDR3 sequence is 17 residues long. The CDR3: CASSQVAVVGLAGGRYF. CDR3 in DNA: TGTGCCAGCAGCCAAGTTGCAGTAGTGGGACTAGCGGGAGGTCGGTACTTC.

V usage is TRBV4-3 and J usage is TRBJ2-3; TRBD2 aligns across 10 bases. V shed 0 bases, J shed 8 bases, and the junction held 8 bases outside the gene matches. CDR3 size: 16 residues. The germline V gene has CDR1 LGHNA and CDR2 YSLEER. The CDR3 is CASSQDSGLAGATQYF. CDR3 DNA: TGCGCCAGCAGCCAAGATAGTGGGCTAGCGGGGGCTACGCAGTATTTT.

The chain links TRBV7-9 to TRBJ2-1; a possible D gene is TRBD1 (6 bases). The germline gives CDR1 SEHNR, CDR2 FQNEAQ (reference sequence). This CDR3 region has 15 residues. V was clipped by 3 bases and J by 8 bases, with 17 bases between them. CDR3: CASSLRTQGNDEQFF. In nucleotides, the CDR3 is TGTGCCAGCAGCTTGCGGACACAGGGAAACGATGAGCAGTTCTTC.

This rearrangement joins TRBV10-3 to TRBJ1-1; a weak D match, TRBD1 (5 bases). Between the trimmed V and J ends, which lost 0 bases and 8 bases, there was a span of 16 bases. The CDR3 sequence is 15 residues long. The germline gives CDR1 ENHRY, CDR2 SYGVKD. CDR3 DNA: TGTGCCATCAGTGAGTCGGGAGGAGGGGTCTCGGAAGCTTTCTTT. The encoded protein is CAISESGGGVSEAFF.

This rearrangement joins TRBV11-3 to TRBJ2-1; TRBD2 matches at 10 bases. Germline assignment: CDR1 SGHNT and CDR2 YENEEA. V was clipped by 5 bases and J by 4 bases; unmatched bases: 5. The CDR3 has 15 amino acids. CDR3 bases: TGTGCCAGCAGCGCCTCTAGCGGGGGTTACAATGAGCAGTTCTTC. It specifies CASSASSGGYNEQFF.

This clone was seen once. The chain uses TRBV27 and TRBJ1-2; D is undetermined. Deletions cut 5 bases from V and 6 bases from J, with 16 bases between. The CDR3 extends over 14 amino acids. Germline V gene data show CDR1 as MNHEY and CDR2 as SMNVEV (reference sequence). The CDR3 is CASSPWSGEDGYTF. The DNA for the CDR3 is TGTGCCAGCAGTCCCTGGTCCGGTGAGGATGGCTACACCTTC.

The chain carries TRBV20-1 and TRBJ1-1, with D tentatively TRBD1 (5 bases). V was cut by 3 bases and J by 3 bases, with 14 bases left in between. There are 14 residues in the CDR3. Germline CDR1 reads DFQATT; CDR2 reads SNEGSKA (reference sequence). CDR3 sequence reads: CSASSQGGYTEAFF. The CDR3 DNA reads as TGCAGTGCTAGTTCGCAGGGAGGTTACACTGAAGCTTTCTTT.

This chain joins TRBV5-4 and TRBJ1-2; possible D gene TRBD1, 6 bases. Trimming removed 5 bases at V and 5 bases at J, with 13 bases between. The CDR3 contains 13 residues. Germline lookup yields CDR1 SGHNT and CDR2 YYREEE (reference sequence). The CDR3 spells CASRDRQEYGYTF. CDR3 nucleotides: TGTGCCAGCAGGGATCGACAGGAGTATGGCTACACCTTC.

CDR3 in amino acids: CASSLEGLAGVNEQFF. The CDR3 DNA sequence: TGTGCCAGCAGCCTGGAGGGACTAGCGGGAGTCAATGAGCAGTTCTTC. This chain links TRBV7-9 with TRBJ2-1; TRBD2 aligns across 14 bases. Germline CDR1 and CDR2: SEHNR and FQNEAQ (reference sequence). This CDR3 is 16 amino acids long. Trimming at V came to 5 bases and at J to 6 bases, leaving 6 bases not matched to a gene.

The chain combines TRBV10-2 with TRBJ2-7; the D gene is possibly TRBD1 (6 bases). CDR1 is WSHSY, CDR2 SAAADI, per germline. This CDR3 has 14 amino acids. Trimming removed 1 base from V and 5 bases from J, with 12 bases in between. CDR3 region: CASSELTGINEQYF. Written as DNA, the CDR3 is TGCGCCAGCAGTGAGTTAACAGGGATAAACGAGCAGTACTTC.